Below are 20 T cell receptor beta chains sequenced from a single sample in a study of shared clonotypes between healthy human individuals. Sequenced by immunoSEQ multiplex PCR; TCRdb stores in-frame clones only, minus some. This repertoire shows about 600,000 clones, roughly 97% found once; its top ten account for roughly 0.05%. The sequenced material came from naive CD4+ T cells sorted from blood. Indicated subset: CD45RA+ positively selected. The receptors were sampled from a woman aged 25 to 45 in good health.

This clone was seen only once. This chain connects TRBV28 to TRBJ2-1; 8 bases map to TRBD1. The CDR3 contains 13 residues. Germline V gene lookup returns CDR1 MDHEN and CDR2 SYDVKM. Trimming took 3 bases from V and 7 from J; bases not matched to a gene: 2. The CDR3 bases are TGTGCCAGCAGTTTGGACAGGGTTAATGAGCAGTTCTTC. It codes for CASSLDRVNEQFF.

This chain uses TRBV6-1 with TRBJ1-6, with a tentative D call TRBD1 (6 bases). The CDR3 has 14 amino acids. Between the trimmed V and J ends, which lost 4 bases and 6 bases, there was a span of 10 bases. Germline CDR1 MNHNS, CDR2 SASEGT. This CDR3 is CASSVRGANSPLHF. CDR3 DNA sequence: TGTGCCAGCAGTGTACGGGGGGCTAATTCACCCCTCCACTTT.

The chain links TRBV29-1 to TRBJ2-7; a possible D gene is TRBD2 (5 bases). The CDR3 contains 13 residues. Germline CDR1 is SQVTM and CDR2 is ANQGSEA. V was clipped by 6 bases and J by 2 bases, with 14 bases between them. CDR3 in amino acids: CSVSIGLAYEQYF. The CDR3 nucleotides are TGCAGCGTCTCTATCGGACTCGCCTACGAGCAGTACTTC.

V usage is TRBV2 and J usage is TRBJ2-7; D call uncertain. CDR1 SNHLY and CDR2 FYNNEI come from the germline V gene. This CDR3 has 13 residues. Deletions cut 7 bases from V and 0 bases from J, with 10 bases between. The CDR3: CASIPGNSYEQYF. CDR3 in DNA: TGTGCCAGCATCCCAGGAAACTCCTACGAGCAGTACTTC.

The rearrangement uses TRBV15 and TRBJ2-1, with 9 bases that match TRBD2. Germline loops: CDR1 LNHNV, CDR2 YYDKDF (reference sequence). The CDR3 loop spans 16 amino acids. The V segment lost 0 bases and the J segment 8 bases; nucleotides outside the gene matches: 8. CDR3 amino acids: CATSRDVTSGIHEQFF. CDR3 coding DNA: TGTGCCACCAGCAGAGATGTGACTAGCGGCATCCATGAGCAGTTCTTC.

The rearrangement uses TRBV5-1 and TRBJ2-3, with TRBD2 matching over 9 bases. The germline gives CDR1 SGHRS, CDR2 YFSETQ. The CDR3 is made up of 18 amino acids. The trim removed 2 bases at V and 0 bases at J, leaving 10 bases unmatched. The CDR3 sequence is CASSLVASGTSSTDTQYF. The CDR3 DNA is TGCGCCAGCAGCTTAGTGGCTAGCGGGACCTCTAGCACAGATACGCAGTATTTT.

The rearrangement uses TRBV7-2 and TRBJ2-7; TRBD1 agrees at 8 bases. Germline values: CDR1 SGHTA, CDR2 FQGNSA. The CDR3 contains 15 residues. The V and J ends lost 4 bases and 2 bases, in that order; junction bases with no gene match: 7. In DNA, the CDR3 is TGTGCCAGCAGCTCTAGAGGGGACAGGCCCTACGAGCAGTACTTC. Protein product: CASSSRGDRPYEQYF.

The DNA of the CDR3 is TGCGCCAGCAGTCAATCACTGTGCACAGATACGCAGTATTTT. This codes for CASSQSLCTDTQYF. This chain joins TRBV23-1 and TRBJ2-3, with unresolved D. TRBV23-1 is sorted into the ORF group, with uncertain function. CDR3 size: 14 residues. Trimming cost V 0 bases and J 1 base, with 5 bases left between them.

This chain connects TRBV2 to TRBJ1-3, with D unresolved. CDR1 SNHLY and CDR2 FYNNEI come from the germline V gene. Trimming left V 6 bases short and J 0 bases short, with 9 bases between. The CDR3 is 14 amino acids. This CDR3 reads CASRFTSSGNTIYF. The CDR3 region has the DNA TGTGCCAGCAGGTTCACGAGCTCTGGAAACACCATATATTTT.

The chain is built from TRBV19 and TRBJ1-2; D not certain. CDR1 is LNHDA, CDR2 SQIVND, per germline (reference sequence). The CDR3 extends over 13 amino acids. The V and J ends lost 10 bases and 0 bases respectively, with 12 bases between them. DNA for the CDR3: TGTGCCATCTTGACTGGGCCTAACTATGGCTACACCTTC. The encoded protein is CAILTGPNYGYTF.

This chain links TRBV5-4 with TRBJ2-5, with TRBD1 as a possible D gene (6 bases). The V end lost 4 bases, the J end lost 2 bases, and 18 bases lay between the germline ends. The CDR3 length is 16 residues. Per the germline V gene, CDR1 is SGHNT and CDR2 is YYREEE (reference sequence). The CDR3 protein is CASSPTDSSQQETQYF. The CDR3 nucleotides read TGTGCCAGCAGCCCGACGGACAGTTCCCAACAAGAGACCCAGTACTTC.

This chain links TRBV18 with TRBJ2-5, with TRBD2 identical over 8 bases. This CDR3 contains 14 residues. With V trimmed by 3 bases and J by 3 bases, 3 bases remained unmatched. Germline V gives CDR1 KGHSH, CDR2 LQKENI. The CDR3 sequence is CASSPSLAEETQYF. CDR3 nucleotide sequence: TGTGCCAGCTCACCGTCACTAGCGGAAGAGACCCAGTACTTC.

The rearrangement uses TRBV28 and TRBJ1-5; 9 nucleotides match TRBD1. The CDR3 spans 15 residues. From germline, CDR1 is MDHEN and CDR2 SYDVKM. Trimming removed 5 bases from V and 7 bases from J; junction bases left unmatched: 9. The CDR3: CASSTTGQGGQPQHF. CDR3 DNA: TGTGCCAGCAGTACAACGGGACAGGGTGGCCAGCCCCAGCATTTT.

This rearrangement joins TRBV28 to TRBJ2-3, with 8 bases fitting TRBD2. V lost 2 bases, J lost 4 bases, and 11 bases stayed unmatched. Germline CDR1 is MDHEN and CDR2 is SYDVKM. The CDR3 runs to 17 residues. The CDR3 spells CASSLVGLAPEADTQYF. The CDR3 DNA is TGTGCCAGCAGTTTAGTTGGACTAGCTCCCGAGGCAGATACGCAGTATTTT.

The chain couples TRBV18 to TRBJ1-1; the D gene is possibly TRBD1 (5 bases). Germline V gene sequence: CDR1 KGHSH, CDR2 LQKENI. V was shortened by 4 bases and J by 7 bases, with 13 bases between the two germline ends. The CDR3 runs to 13 residues. The CDR3 loop is CASSHRGEFEAFF. The CDR3 nucleotides read TGTGCCAGCTCACACCGGGGCGAGTTTGAAGCTTTCTTT.

The chain employs TRBV2 and TRBJ2-5; D is perhaps TRBD1 or TRBD2 (5 bases each). V was clipped by 5 bases and J by 3 bases, with 10 bases between them. Germline values: CDR1 SNHLY, CDR2 FYNNEI. The CDR3 contains 13 residues. The CDR3 loop reads CASSRDGEETQYF. As DNA, the CDR3 is TGTGCCAGCAGTAGGGACGGAGAAGAGACCCAGTACTTC.

This clone was observed a single time. This chain connects TRBV5-1 to TRBJ2-2; D may be TRBD2 (5 bases). The V gene lost 3 bases and the J gene lost 5 bases, with 14 bases spanning the gap. This CDR3 has 15 amino acids. Germline values: CDR1 SGHRS, CDR2 YFSETQ. Here the CDR3 DNA reads TGCGCCAGCAGCTCCGGCGGAGGTTTAACCGGGGAGCTGTTTTTT. This sequence encodes CASSSGGGLTGELFF.

For the CDR3, the DNA is TGTGCCAGCAGTCCCGACAGGGGAGTATTGAATGAGCAGTTCTTC. Residues: CASSPDRGVLNEQFF. The chain is built from TRBV28 and TRBJ2-1, with 8 bases that match TRBD1. From germline, CDR1 is MDHEN and CDR2 SYDVKM. Trimming cost V 5 bases and J 7 bases; bases outside gene matches: 10. The CDR3 sequence is 15 residues long.

The chain links TRBV4-1 to TRBJ1-5, with D hard to call. Trimming pared 1 base from V and 1 base from J, leaving 11 bases between. The CDR3 is 16 residues long. Per germline, CDR1 MGHRA and CDR2 YSYEKL. The CDR3 spells CASSQGNFDSNQPQHF. CDR3 DNA: TGCGCCAGCAGCCAAGGAAATTTTGACAGCAATCAGCCCCAGCATTTT.

The chain carries TRBV14 and TRBJ2-3, with D uncertain. The CDR3 has 11 amino acids. Germline loops: CDR1 SGHDN, CDR2 FVKESK. The V end lost 6 bases, the J end lost 8 bases, and 9 bases lay between the germline ends. The CDR3 spells CASRSGTTQYF. In nucleotides, the CDR3 is TGTGCCAGCAGGTCCGGCACTACGCAGTATTTT.